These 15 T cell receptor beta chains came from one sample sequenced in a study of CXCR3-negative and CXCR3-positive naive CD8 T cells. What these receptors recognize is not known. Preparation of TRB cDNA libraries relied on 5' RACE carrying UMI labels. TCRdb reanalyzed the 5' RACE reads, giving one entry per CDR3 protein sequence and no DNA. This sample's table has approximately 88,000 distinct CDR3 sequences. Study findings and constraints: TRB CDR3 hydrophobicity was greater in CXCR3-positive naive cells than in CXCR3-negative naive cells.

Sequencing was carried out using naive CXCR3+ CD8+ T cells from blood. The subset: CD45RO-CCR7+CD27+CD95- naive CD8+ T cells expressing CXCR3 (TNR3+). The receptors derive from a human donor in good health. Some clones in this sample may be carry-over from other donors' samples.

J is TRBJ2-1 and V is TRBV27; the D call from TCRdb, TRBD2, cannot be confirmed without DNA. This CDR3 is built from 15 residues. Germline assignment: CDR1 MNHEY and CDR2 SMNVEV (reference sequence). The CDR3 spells CASSTSSGNNNEQFF.

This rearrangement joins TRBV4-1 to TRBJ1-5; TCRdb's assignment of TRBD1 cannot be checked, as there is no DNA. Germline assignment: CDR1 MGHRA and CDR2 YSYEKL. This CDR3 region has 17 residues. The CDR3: CASSHWVGQELNQPQHF.

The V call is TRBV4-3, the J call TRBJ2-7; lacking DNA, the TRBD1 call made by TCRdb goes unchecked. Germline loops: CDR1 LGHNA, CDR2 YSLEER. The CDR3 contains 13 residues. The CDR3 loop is CASSQEQGNEQYF.

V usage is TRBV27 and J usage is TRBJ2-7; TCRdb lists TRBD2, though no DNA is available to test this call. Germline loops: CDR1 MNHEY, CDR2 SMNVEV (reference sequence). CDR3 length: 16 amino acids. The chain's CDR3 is CASSPLAGEISYEHYF.

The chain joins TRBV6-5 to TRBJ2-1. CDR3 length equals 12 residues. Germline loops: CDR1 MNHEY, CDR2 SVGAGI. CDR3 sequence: CASSITPHEQFF.

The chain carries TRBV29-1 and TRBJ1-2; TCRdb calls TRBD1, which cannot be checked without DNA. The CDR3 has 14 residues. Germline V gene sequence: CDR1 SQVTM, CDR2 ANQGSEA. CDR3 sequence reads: CSVEVEGVNYGYTF.

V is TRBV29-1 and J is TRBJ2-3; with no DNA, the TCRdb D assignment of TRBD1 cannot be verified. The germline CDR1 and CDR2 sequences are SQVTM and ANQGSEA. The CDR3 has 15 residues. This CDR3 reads CSVALRGDDIDTQYF.

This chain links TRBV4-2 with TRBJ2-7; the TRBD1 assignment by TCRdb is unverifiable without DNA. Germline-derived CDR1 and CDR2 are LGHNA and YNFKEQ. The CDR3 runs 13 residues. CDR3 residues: CASSQQTAYEQYF.

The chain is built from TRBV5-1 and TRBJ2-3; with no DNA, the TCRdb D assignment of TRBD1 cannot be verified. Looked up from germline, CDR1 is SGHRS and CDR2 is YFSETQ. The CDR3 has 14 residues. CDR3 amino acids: CASSERQGSDTQYF.

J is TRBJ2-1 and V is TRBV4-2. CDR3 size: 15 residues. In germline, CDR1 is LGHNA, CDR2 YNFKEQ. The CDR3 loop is CASSRERSSYNEQFF.

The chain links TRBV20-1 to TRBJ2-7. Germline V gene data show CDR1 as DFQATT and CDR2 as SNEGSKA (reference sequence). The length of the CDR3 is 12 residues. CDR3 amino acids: CSARREVYEQYF.

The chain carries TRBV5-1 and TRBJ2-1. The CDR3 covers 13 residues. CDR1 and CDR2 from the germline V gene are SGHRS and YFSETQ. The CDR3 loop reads CASSLRGSNEQFF.

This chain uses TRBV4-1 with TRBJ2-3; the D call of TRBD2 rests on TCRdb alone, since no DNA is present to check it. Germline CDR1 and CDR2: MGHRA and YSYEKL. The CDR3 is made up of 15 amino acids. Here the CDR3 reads CASSQAVMEADTQYF.

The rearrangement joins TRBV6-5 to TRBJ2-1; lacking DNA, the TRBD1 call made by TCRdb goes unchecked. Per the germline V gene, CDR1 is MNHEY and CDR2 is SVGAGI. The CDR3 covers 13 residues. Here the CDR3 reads CASSTGVGNEQFF.

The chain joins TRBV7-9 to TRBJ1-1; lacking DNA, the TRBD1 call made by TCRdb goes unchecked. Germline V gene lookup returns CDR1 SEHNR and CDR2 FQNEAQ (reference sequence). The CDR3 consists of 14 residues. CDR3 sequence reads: CASSQYDRVTEAFF.